The 25 T cell receptor beta chains in this list originate from one sample, sequenced in a study of cytomegalovirus exposure and HLA in healthy donors. The primer mix had 60 Vbeta and 13 Jbeta primers. The assay was immunoSEQ multiplex PCR, and TCRdb's table has in-frame clones only and misses some. This sample has 95,000 to 150,000 clones, with 70% to 80% found just once. Sequenced sample: PBMCs. Source of these receptors: a man in his fifties in good health and CMV-seronegative.

This clone was seen just once. The CDR3 is CASSLDRQGASEAFF. The CDR3 DNA sequence: TGTGCCAGCAGCTTAGATCGACAGGGGGCTTCTGAAGCTTTCTTT. The rearrangement uses TRBV11-2 and TRBJ1-1; 10 bases line up with TRBD1. This CDR3 is 15 amino acids long. Trimming removed 0 bases from V and 6 bases from J; junction bases left unmatched: 4. Germline V lookup: CDR1 SGHAT, CDR2 FQNNGV.

V usage is TRBV6-5 and J usage is TRBJ1-2; D is unclear. V lost 4 bases and J 8 bases, leaving 14 bases between the germline ends. The CDR3 length is 13 residues. Germline V CDR1 and CDR2: MNHEY, SVGAGI. CDR3 residues: CASSSPGYGGYTF. The CDR3 DNA reads as TGTGCCAGCAGTTCTCCGGGGTACGGGGGCTACACCTTC.

The sample holds one count of this clone. This chain uses TRBV28 with TRBJ1-2; 7 bases agree with TRBD1. CDR1 and CDR2 from the germline V gene are MDHEN and SYDVKM. With V trimmed by 10 bases and J by 2 bases, 7 bases remained unmatched. CDR3 length: 13 amino acids. The CDR3 spells CATRLTGNYGYTF. The DNA for the CDR3 is TGTGCCACCCGCTTGACAGGGAACTATGGCTACACCTTC.

This clone was seen only a few times. V gene TRBV5-1 combines with J gene TRBJ1-1, with TRBD1 matching 10 bases. Germline lookup yields CDR1 SGHRS and CDR2 YFSETQ. The length of the CDR3 is 14 residues. V lost 4 bases, J lost 5 bases, and 5 bases stayed unmatched. The CDR3 sequence: CASSVGDRGTEAFF. DNA for the CDR3: TGCGCCAGCAGCGTGGGGGACAGGGGAACTGAAGCTTTCTTT.

This chain links TRBV5-6 with TRBJ1-6, with a weak D call TRBD1 (6 bases). V gave up 5 bases and J gave up 7 bases, with 13 bases separating them. This CDR3 region has 14 residues. The germline V gene encodes CDR1 SGHDT and CDR2 YYEEEE. The CDR3 is CASRDRTANSPLHF. In nucleotides, the CDR3 is TGTGCCAGCAGGGATAGGACAGCCAATTCACCCCTCCACTTT.

The chain employs TRBV28 and TRBJ1-4, with D perhaps matching TRBD1 (5 bases). V dropped 3 bases and J dropped 6 bases, with 14 bases sitting between them. CDR3 length: 15 amino acids. Germline loops: CDR1 MDHEN, CDR2 SYDVKM. CDR3 sequence (DNA): TGTGCCAGCAGTTTTTCGCAGGGAGGGGATGAAAAACTGTTTTTT. Translation gives CASSFSQGGDEKLFF.

V gene TRBV7-3 combines with J gene TRBJ2-3; 12 nucleotides line up with TRBD1. The CDR3 runs 19 residues. Per germline, CDR1 SGHTA and CDR2 FQGTGA. The trim removed 6 bases at V and 6 bases at J, leaving 19 bases unmatched. The CDR3 sequence: CASRPTGTGGAGVADTQYF. The CDR3 DNA is TGTGCCAGCAGACCAACCGGGACAGGGGGCGCTGGGGTTGCGGATACGCAGTATTTT.

This sequence joins TRBV6-6 and TRBJ1-2; D possibly corresponds to TRBD1 (6 bases). This CDR3 contains 12 residues. Trimming took 4 bases from V and 6 from J, leaving 9 bases between them. Germline V gene lookup returns CDR1 MNHNY and CDR2 SVGAGI (reference sequence). CDR3 in amino acids: CASSSTGNGYTF. In DNA form, the CDR3 reads TGTGCCAGCAGTTCCACAGGGAATGGCTACACCTTC.

The rearrangement links TRBV4-2 to TRBJ2-3, with 7 bases fitting TRBD2. The germline CDR1 and CDR2 sequences are LGHNA and YNFKEQ. J lost 4 bases, V lost 1 base, and 5 bases had no gene match. There are 15 residues in the CDR3. This CDR3 reads CASSQGEGSADTQYF. DNA for the CDR3: TGTGCCAGCAGCCAAGGGGAGGGGTCGGCAGATACGCAGTATTTT.

The chain links TRBV10-2 to TRBJ2-1, with 7 bases matching TRBD1. Germline V gene sequence: CDR1 WSHSY, CDR2 SAAADI. This CDR3 is 14 amino acids long. Trimming at V came to 3 bases and at J to 9 bases, leaving 8 bases not matched to a gene. The chain's CDR3 is CASSDLGQVGEQFF. CDR3 DNA sequence: TGCGCCAGCAGTGACCTCGGACAGGTGGGTGAGCAGTTCTTC.

V is TRBV27 and J is TRBJ1-6; D not certain. Trimming pared 7 bases from V and 0 bases from J, leaving 10 bases between. The CDR3 consists of 15 residues. CDR1 is MNHEY, CDR2 SMNVEV, per germline (reference sequence). The CDR3 DNA follows: TGTGCCAGCACGCCCCTAAGCTCCTATAATTCACCCCTCCACTTT. Translated: CASTPLSSYNSPLHF.

This clone has a handful of counts. The V and J genes are TRBV5-1 and TRBJ1-4; TRBD1 might be the D (6 bases). Germline assignment: CDR1 SGHRS and CDR2 YFSETQ. This CDR3 has 15 amino acids. V shed 2 bases and J shed 5 bases, with 13 bases lying between them. The CDR3: CASSFDRRENEKLFF. The CDR3 coding sequence is TGCGCCAGCAGCTTCGACAGGAGAGAGAATGAAAAACTGTTTTTT.

This clone has only a few counts. The chain is built from TRBV2 and TRBJ1-2; TRBD1 is a possible D gene (6 bases). The germline V and J ends were trimmed by 6 bases and 0 bases, with 14 bases remaining between them. The CDR3 runs to 15 residues. The germline gives CDR1 SNHLY, CDR2 FYNNEI. The CDR3, as DNA: TGTGCCAGCAGGGTCGGACAGAATCCTAACTATGGCTACACCTTC. This translates into CASRVGQNPNYGYTF.

This clone was counted a few times. The V call is TRBV7-9, the J call TRBJ2-6; TRBD1 might be the D (6 bases). Germline-derived CDR1 and CDR2 are SEHNR and FQNEAQ (reference sequence). The CDR3 consists of 17 residues. V lost 5 bases, J lost 3 bases, and 17 bases lay in between. The CDR3 DNA follows: TGTGCCAGCAGCGTCAGGGGTAACTCGTTTGGGGCCAACGTCCTGACTTTC. This codes for CASSVRGNSFGANVLTF.

This chain uses TRBV19 with TRBJ2-7, with 9 positions matching TRBD2. V shed 2 bases and J 2 bases; nucleotides not matched to a gene: 1. Germline V gene sequence: CDR1 LNHDA, CDR2 SQIVND (reference sequence). This CDR3 has 14 residues. The CDR3: CASSILAGPYEQYF. CDR3 DNA: TGTGCCAGTAGTATACTAGCGGGGCCCTACGAGCAGTACTTC.

This clone was seen a handful of times. The genes are TRBV10-3 and TRBJ2-1, with D maybe TRBD2 (6 bases). CDR3 size: 14 residues. Germline V gene lookup returns CDR1 ENHRY and CDR2 SYGVKD. Trimming shortened V by 3 bases and J by 8 bases, and 14 bases separated the two germline ends. The CDR3 nucleotides read TGTGCCATCAGTGATTTACGGGAGAGGTATGAGCAGTTCTTC. It translates to CAISDLRERYEQFF.

The gene calls are TRBV4-2 and TRBJ1-2; D call uncertain. Trimming removed 3 bases from V and 10 bases from J, with 9 bases in between. The germline V gene has CDR1 LGHNA and CDR2 YNFKEQ. The CDR3 extends over 11 amino acids. This CDR3 reads CASSQQESYTF. As DNA, the CDR3 is TGTGCCAGCAGCCAGCAGGAATCCTACACCTTC.

The chain combines TRBV6-1 with TRBJ1-1; perhaps TRBD1 as D (6 bases). Trimming pared 6 bases from V and 0 bases from J, leaving 11 bases between. Per germline, CDR1 MNHNS and CDR2 SASEGT. This CDR3 is 14 amino acids long. CDR3 nucleotides: TGTGCCAGCAGGAAGGGACAATTGAACACTGAAGCTTTCTTT. It translates to CASRKGQLNTEAFF.

This chain uses TRBV2 with TRBJ2-1; possible D gene TRBD1, 6 bases. The CDR3 loop spans 14 amino acids. V was cut by 6 bases and J by 5 bases, with 14 bases left in between. Germline loops: CDR1 SNHLY, CDR2 FYNNEI. The DNA for the CDR3 is TGTGCCAGCAGGCAGGGGCCCACCCACAATGAGCAGTTCTTC. Residues: CASRQGPTHNEQFF.

The V call is TRBV29-1, the J call TRBJ2-1; D perhaps matches TRBD2 (5 bases). The V and J ends lost 6 bases and 7 bases respectively, with 10 bases between them. Germline lookup yields CDR1 SQVTM and CDR2 ANQGSEA. The CDR3 sequence is 11 residues long. For the CDR3, the DNA is TGCAGCGTCATACTAGAAAATGAGCAGTTCTTC. Residues: CSVILENEQFF.

This sequence joins TRBV7-9 and TRBJ1-4; D perhaps matches TRBD1 (5 bases). The V gene's germline CDR1 is SEHNR and CDR2 FQNEAQ (reference sequence). CDR3 length equals 18 residues. Trimming pared 0 bases from V and 0 bases from J, leaving 14 bases between. The CDR3 bases are TGTGCCAGCAGCTTAGCAGAAGGGGACTGGGCAACTAATGAAAAACTGTTTTTT. This gives the protein CASSLAEGDWATNEKLFF. Full variable domain (rest looked up from reference TRBV7-9 and TRBJ1-4): DTGVSQNPRHKITKRGQNVTFRCDPISEHNRLYWYRQTLGQGPEFLTYFQNEAQLEKSRLLSDRFSAERPKGSFSTLEIQRTEQGDSAMYLCASSLAEGDWATNEKLFFGSGTQLSVL.

The V gene is TRBV19, the J gene TRBJ2-5; 9 positions agree with TRBD1. Per germline, CDR1 LNHDA and CDR2 SQIVND (reference sequence). J lost 4 bases, V lost 1 base, and 1 base had no gene match. The CDR3 spans 14 residues. The CDR3 protein is CASSIGTGAETQYF. The CDR3 DNA is TGTGCCAGTAGTATAGGGACAGGGGCAGAGACCCAGTACTTC. Filled out from reference TRBV19 and TRBJ2-5, the complete variable domain reads DGGITQSPKYLFRKEGQNVTLSCEQNLNHDAMYWYRQDPGQGLRLIYYSQIVNDFQKGDIAEGYSVSREKKESFPLTVTSAQKNPTAFYLCASSIGTGAETQYFGPGTRLLVL.

This chain uses TRBV4-1 with TRBJ1-5; D uncertain. There are 17 residues in the CDR3. Trimming removed 0 bases from V and 2 bases from J, with 14 bases in between. Germline assignment: CDR1 MGHRA and CDR2 YSYEKL. In nucleotides, the CDR3 is TGCGCCAGCAGCCAAGATAGAGGCGCCCGGGGCAATCAGCCCCAGCATTTT. It translates to CASSQDRGARGNQPQHF.

The chain links TRBV2 to TRBJ2-5; 11 nucleotides match TRBD1. Germline CDR1 reads SNHLY; CDR2 reads FYNNEI. The CDR3 is 15 amino acids. J lost 2 bases, V lost 7 bases, and 6 bases had no gene match. For the CDR3, the DNA is TGTGCCAGCATCCCCGGGACAGGGGGGCAAGAGACCCAGTACTTC. This encodes CASIPGTGGQETQYF.

The V call is TRBV6-5, the J call TRBJ1-2; perhaps TRBD1 as D (5 bases). The germline gives CDR1 MNHEY, CDR2 SVGAGI. The CDR3 sequence is 13 residues long. Trimming removed 2 bases at V and 3 bases at J, with 7 bases between. Here the CDR3 reads CASSYDRDYGYTF. CDR3 bases: TGTGCCAGCAGTTACGACAGAGACTATGGCTACACCTTC.